This passage covers 25 T cell receptor beta chains from one sample sequenced in a study of T cell changes during pregnancy in multiple sclerosis. TCRdb keeps only in-frame clones here, not all; method: immunoSEQ multiplex PCR. There are 35,000 to 50,000 clones in the sample; roughly 90% occur only once, and around 1% lies in the top ten. Specimen: CD4+ T cells from peripheral blood mononuclear cells, collected in the second trimester of pregnancy. All receptors derive from a female donor with multiple sclerosis, enrolled in a pregnancy study.

CDR3 residues: CASSYGERTQPQHF. The CDR3 region has the DNA TGTGCCAGCAGTTACGGGGAGAGAACCCAGCCCCAGCATTTT. This sequence joins TRBV6-5 and TRBJ1-5; no reliable D call. Trimming cost V 2 bases and J 7 bases, with 12 bases left between them. Germline CDR1 reads MNHEY; CDR2 reads SVGAGI. The CDR3 extends over 14 amino acids.

The chain carries TRBV4-3 and TRBJ1-4; no clear D gene. The germline V gene encodes CDR1 LGHNA and CDR2 YSLEER. Trimming took 3 bases from V and 7 from J, leaving 15 bases between them. This CDR3 is built from 15 residues. This CDR3 reads CASSQGLGKLEKLFF. For the CDR3, the DNA is TGCGCCAGCAGCCAGGGCCTCGGGAAACTTGAAAAACTGTTTTTT.

CDR3 protein: CASSATGKGDGELFF. In DNA, the CDR3 is TGTGCCAGCAGTGCTACAGGGAAAGGTGACGGGGAGCTGTTTTTT. The chain links TRBV6-4 to TRBJ2-2, with D maybe TRBD1 (6 bases). The CDR3 covers 15 residues. Trimming took off 4 bases at V and 7 bases at J, with 16 bases between the two ends. The germline V gene encodes CDR1 MRHNA and CDR2 SNTAGT.

The V call is TRBV7-2, the J call TRBJ1-2; D possibly corresponds to TRBD1 (6 bases). V was pared by 5 bases and J by 6 bases, with 22 bases between. Looked up from germline, CDR1 is SGHTA and CDR2 is FQGNSA. CDR3 length: 16 amino acids. The CDR3 reads CASSRGGKQGGNGYTF. CDR3 sequence (DNA): TGTGCCAGCAGCCGAGGAGGAAAACAGGGAGGGAATGGCTACACCTTC.

The CDR3 here is CASSVRGSGYTF. The CDR3 region has the DNA TGTGCCAGCAGTGTTCGGGGGTCTGGCTACACCTTC. The chain is built from TRBV2 and TRBJ1-2; D is perhaps TRBD1 (5 bases). V was clipped by 4 bases and J by 7 bases, with 10 bases between them. CDR1 and CDR2 (germline): SNHLY, FYNNEI. CDR3 length: 12 amino acids.

The CDR3 nucleotides are TGTGCCAGCTGCCGCCAGGCCAGGGCAGTAGATGAGCAGTTCTTC. Translation gives CASCRQARAVDEQFF. The chain uses TRBV2 and TRBJ2-1; maybe TRBD1 (5 bases). With 8 bases removed from V and 8 bases from J, the gap between germline ends came to 22 bases. Per germline, CDR1 SNHLY and CDR2 FYNNEI. This CDR3 region has 15 residues.

By proportion, this clone is medium-sized (0.01 to 0.1%). The rearrangement links TRBV29-1 to TRBJ1-5; D is perhaps TRBD1 (6 bases). The ends were cut back, 5 bases at V and 3 bases at J, with 8 bases in the middle. Germline V lookup: CDR1 SQVTM, CDR2 ANQGSEA. The CDR3 runs 12 residues. The CDR3 spells CSVRDNNQPQHF. The CDR3 coding sequence is TGCAGCGTTAGGGACAACAATCAGCCCCAGCATTTT.

The V gene is TRBV7-8, the J gene TRBJ2-5, with TRBD1 identical over 10 bases. After removal of 5 bases from V and 7 bases from J, the junction contained 7 bases not matched to a gene. From germline, CDR1 is SGHVS and CDR2 FQNEAQ. The CDR3 is made up of 14 amino acids. In nucleotides, the CDR3 is TGTGCCAGCAGCACAGGACAGGGGGTGGTGACCCAGTACTTC. It codes for CASSTGQGVVTQYF.

This chain joins TRBV11-3 and TRBJ2-3, with TRBD2 matching over 11 bases. Trimming took 1 base from V and 0 from J; bases not matched to a gene: 0. Germline-derived CDR1 and CDR2 are SGHNT and YENEEA. The CDR3 is 16 residues long. CDR3 region: CASSLGTSGSTDTQYF. The CDR3 nucleotides read TGTGCCAGCAGCTTAGGGACTAGCGGGAGCACAGATACGCAGTATTTT.

The chain recombines TRBV11-1 with TRBJ2-2; a possible D gene is TRBD2 (5 bases). Germline CDR1 SGHAT, CDR2 FQDESV (reference sequence). Trimming shortened V by 5 bases and J by 0 bases, and 19 bases separated the two germline ends. This CDR3 is built from 18 residues. CDR3 bases: TGTGCCAGCAGCCCTGAGGGTGCAGCCCTAGCGAACACCGGGGAGCTGTTTTTT. It encodes CASSPEGAALANTGELFF.

The chain joins TRBV14 to TRBJ1-1, with 7 nucleotides matching TRBD1. The CDR3 sequence is 16 residues long. Germline V CDR1 and CDR2: SGHDN, FVKESK. The junction had 7 bases not matched to a gene; V was cut back by 2 bases and J by 1 base. CDR3 sequence (DNA): TGTGCCAGCAGCCAATTCCCAGGGGGTGCGAACACTGAAGCTTTCTTT. This translates into CASSQFPGGANTEAFF.

V is TRBV4-3 and J is TRBJ2-2; D unclear. CDR1 LGHNA and CDR2 YSLEER come from the germline V gene. The germline V and J ends were trimmed by 0 bases and 4 bases, with 9 bases remaining between them. This CDR3 comprises 15 residues. CDR3 bases: TGCGCCAGCAGCCAAGATGGGCAGGTCACCGGGGAGCTGTTTTTT. Its protein is CASSQDGQVTGELFF.

This sequence joins TRBV18 and TRBJ2-1; 10 bases fit TRBD1. CDR1 and CDR2 from the germline V gene are KGHSH and LQKENI. The CDR3 contains 16 residues. V gave up 5 bases and J gave up 7 bases; unmatched junction bases: 11. The DNA for the CDR3 is TGTGCCAGCTCATCGACCGGGACAGGGGCCCTAAATGAGCAGTTCTTC. It codes for CASSSTGTGALNEQFF.

V is TRBV27 and J is TRBJ2-7; D is perhaps TRBD1 (5 bases). The ends were cut back, 2 bases at V and 5 bases at J, with 13 bases in the middle. This CDR3 is built from 14 residues. The germline V gene encodes CDR1 MNHEY and CDR2 SMNVEV (reference sequence). The CDR3 nucleotides read TGTGCCAGCAGTTTAGTCCAGGGTCTCCACGAGCAGTACTTC. Its protein is CASSLVQGLHEQYF.

V gene TRBV28 combines with J gene TRBJ2-7; 9 bases line up with TRBD1. CDR1 MDHEN and CDR2 SYDVKM come from the germline V gene. V gave up 11 bases and J gave up 2 bases; unmatched junction bases: 10. CDR3 length equals 14 residues. The CDR3 region is CALSSGTGPYEQYF. DNA for the CDR3: TGTGCCCTCTCCTCCGGGACAGGGCCCTACGAGCAGTACTTC.

This clone came up a few times. The chain links TRBV5-1 to TRBJ1-2; 7 bases fit TRBD1. CDR1 and CDR2 from the germline V gene are SGHRS and YFSETQ. V gave up 2 bases and J gave up 6 bases; unmatched junction bases: 4. The CDR3 spans 13 residues. The CDR3 protein is CASSLNDRDGYTF. CDR3 bases: TGCGCCAGCAGCTTAAACGACAGGGATGGCTACACCTTC. Supplemented by reference TRBV5-1 and TRBJ1-2, the full variable domain reads KAGVTQTPRYLIKTRGQQVTLSCSPISGHRSVSWYQQTPGQGLQFLFEYFSETQRNKGNFPGRFSGRQFSNSRSEMNVSTLELGDSALYLCASSLNDRDGYTFGSGTRLTVV.

CDR3 protein: CASSGRNTIYF. The CDR3 DNA follows: TGTGCCAGCAGTGGCAGAAACACCATATATTTT. The V gene is TRBV28, the J gene TRBJ1-3, with D unresolved. CDR3 length: 11 amino acids. CDR1 MDHEN and CDR2 SYDVKM come from the germline V gene. V was trimmed by 5 bases and J by 5 bases, leaving 4 bases between them.

The J gene is TRBJ2-1, the V gene TRBV5-5; 11 bases fit TRBD2. Germline-derived CDR1 and CDR2 are SGHKS and YYEKEE (reference sequence). The CDR3 consists of 16 residues. J lost 4 bases, V lost 3 bases, and 6 bases had no gene match. CDR3 DNA: TGTGCCAGCAGCTCCTTAGCGGGAGGGACGTACAATGAGCAGTTCTTC. Encoded protein: CASSSLAGGTYNEQFF.

The V gene is TRBV28, the J gene TRBJ2-1; TRBD1 aligns across 8 bases. Trimming at V came to 10 bases and at J to 5 bases, leaving 10 bases not matched to a gene. The CDR3 length is 14 residues. Looked up from germline, CDR1 is MDHEN and CDR2 is SYDVKM. CDR3 loop: CATKGAGGHNEQFF. CDR3 bases: TGTGCCACTAAGGGTGCAGGGGGCCACAATGAGCAGTTCTTC.

This chain uses TRBV5-1 with TRBJ2-1; 8 bases fit TRBD2. The J segment lost 2 bases and the V segment lost 1 base, leaving 8 bases of the junction unmatched. CDR1 and CDR2 from the germline V gene are SGHRS and YFSETQ. The CDR3 runs 17 residues. DNA for the CDR3: TGCGCCAGCAGCTTGAGGGGCGGGACTAGTCCCTACAATGAGCAGTTCTTC. It is translated as CASSLRGGTSPYNEQFF.

This rearrangement joins TRBV19 to TRBJ2-5, with TRBD2 identical over 13 bases. The trim removed 5 bases at V and 4 bases at J, leaving 4 bases unmatched. The CDR3 consists of 15 residues. Germline V lookup: CDR1 LNHDA, CDR2 SQIVND (reference sequence). The CDR3 region has the DNA TGTGCCAGTAGTCGGACTAGCGGGAGACGAGAGACCCAGTACTTC. Its translation: CASSRTSGRRETQYF.

The genes are TRBV7-3 and TRBJ2-3; 13 nucleotides agree with TRBD2. Trimming removed 5 bases from V and 2 bases from J; junction bases left unmatched: 16. CDR1 and CDR2 from the germline V gene are SGHTA and FQGTGA. The CDR3 is made up of 20 amino acids. The CDR3 bases are TGTGCCAGCAGCCAGGGGACTAGCGGGAAGGGGAGCACACACACAGATACGCAGTATTTT. Its protein is CASSQGTSGKGSTHTDTQYF.

CDR3 sequence (DNA): TGTGCCAGCAGCCAAACTCAGGGCGTTCTAGTAGGGTCTGTCAAAAACATTCAGTACTTC. Its protein is CASSQTQGVLVGSVKNIQYF. This chain joins TRBV14 and TRBJ2-4; a weak D match, TRBD1 (5 bases). The CDR3 is 20 residues long. The V gene lost 2 bases and the J gene lost 3 bases, with 26 bases spanning the gap. Germline loops: CDR1 SGHDN, CDR2 FVKESK.

CDR3 sequence reads: CASSQGHNYGYTF. The CDR3 DNA reads as TGTGCCAGCTCCCAGGGACACAACTATGGCTACACCTTC. The chain uses TRBV18 and TRBJ1-2; D is perhaps TRBD1 (6 bases). Looked up from germline, CDR1 is KGHSH and CDR2 is LQKENI. With 6 bases removed from V and 2 bases from J, the gap between germline ends came to 10 bases. This CDR3 has 13 residues.

With respect to this clone: Within the sample, other DNA sequences also encode this same CDR3. The chain carries TRBV6-5 and TRBJ1-3, with D maybe TRBD1 (5 bases). Germline CDR1 is MNHEY and CDR2 is SVGAGI. V lost 0 bases and J lost 0, with 9 bases in between. CDR3 length equals 16 residues. CDR3 nucleotides: TGTGCCAGCAGTTACTCGGGGGGATACTCTGGAAACACCATATATTTT. Translating it yields CASSYSGGYSGNTIYF.